Listed here are 27 T cell receptor beta chains from one sample, sequenced in a study of T cell responses to AZD1222 COVID-19 vaccine. Measured with immunoSEQ multiplex PCR; TCRdb has only the in-frame clones, and not every one. The table has 65,000 to 70,000 clones, around 82% seen once. Source: peripheral blood, taken on day 0 of AZD1222 vaccination. These receptors were collected from an adult in good health.

The J gene is TRBJ1-2, the V gene TRBV3-1 (or the pseudogene TRBV3-2); D is undetermined. The CDR3 is 16 residues long. With 0 bases removed from V and 3 bases from J, the gap between germline ends came to 14 bases. Germline CDR1 LGHDT, CDR2 YNNKEL (reference sequence). The CDR3 region has the DNA TGTGCCAGCAGCCAAGATTCAGGAATTATACACTATGGCTACACCTTC. Translating it yields CASSQDSGIIHYGYTF.

This clone showed up just once. The chain employs TRBV5-4 and TRBJ2-7; 7 bases are shared with TRBD2. Germline lookup yields CDR1 SGHNT and CDR2 YYREEE (reference sequence). The CDR3 contains 14 residues. V was pared by 4 bases and J by 3 bases, with 7 bases of the junction left unmatched. CDR3 sequence (DNA): TGTGCCAGCAGCCCACCGGGCGGGGGCTACGAGCAGTACTTC. Its protein is CASSPPGGGYEQYF.

The V and J genes are TRBV5-1 and TRBJ2-1; TRBD1 agrees at 7 bases. The CDR3 totals 14 residues. V trimming: 1 base; J trimming: 8 bases; junction bases outside the gene matches: 6. Germline values: CDR1 SGHRS, CDR2 YFSETQ. As DNA, the CDR3 is TGCGCCAGCAGCTTGTATGGGACAGTGGATGAGCAGTTCTTC. Amino acid sequence: CASSLYGTVDEQFF.

The chain is built from TRBV7-9 and TRBJ2-3, with 8 nucleotides matching TRBD2. J gave up 2 bases and V 4 bases, and 8 bases lay outside the gene matches. The V gene's germline CDR1 is SEHNR and CDR2 FQNEAQ (reference sequence). The CDR3 is 16 residues long. The CDR3 nucleotides are TGTGCCAGCAGCTCCGTGAGCGGGGGCCCCACAGATACGCAGTATTTT. Amino acid sequence: CASSSVSGGPTDTQYF.

This clone has more than one count but fewer than ten. V and J are TRBV6-5 and TRBJ2-2; D may be TRBD1 (6 bases). The ends were cut back, 6 bases at V and 7 bases at J, with 12 bases in the middle. This CDR3 spans 13 amino acids. CDR1 and CDR2 from the germline V gene are MNHEY and SVGAGI. CDR3 sequence (DNA): TGTGCCAGCAGAGGACAGTCCGGCGGGGAGCTGTTTTTT. Residues: CASRGQSGGELFF.

This chain connects TRBV29-1 to TRBJ2-1, with a possible D match to TRBD1 (7 bases). Deletions cut 7 bases from V and 4 bases from J, with 14 bases between. The germline gives CDR1 SQVTM, CDR2 ANQGSEA. The length of the CDR3 is 13 residues. CDR3 loop: CSGRQGGYNEQFF. In nucleotides, the CDR3 is TGCAGCGGAAGACAGGGAGGTTACAATGAGCAGTTCTTC.

The rearrangement joins TRBV7-2 to TRBJ2-3; 7 nucleotides line up with TRBD1. J was trimmed by 5 bases and V by 5 bases; bases with no gene match: 16. The CDR3 contains 17 residues. Germline V gene lookup returns CDR1 SGHTA and CDR2 FQGNSA. Written as DNA, the CDR3 is TGTGCCAGCAGCCCAGGTCCCACAGGGGTCCAGGGAGATACGCAGTATTTT. This translates into CASSPGPTGVQGDTQYF.

This clone was detected only once. This chain joins TRBV5-1 and TRBJ1-1; D is perhaps TRBD1 (6 bases). Per the germline V gene, CDR1 is SGHRS and CDR2 is YFSETQ. This CDR3 has 14 amino acids. V shed 0 bases and J shed 2 bases, with 8 bases lying between them. CDR3 coding DNA: TGCGCCAGCAGCTTGGGGGACACTAACACTGAAGCTTTCTTT. Its protein product is CASSLGDTNTEAFF.

As for this clone: The junction departs from the called germline gene at one end, perhaps through a read error. This chain connects TRBV11-3 to TRBJ1-6; TRBD1 agrees at 11 bases. Germline V gives CDR1 SGHNT, CDR2 YENEEA. This CDR3 spans 15 amino acids. CDR3 region: CASSPGQGANPPLHF. The CDR3 coding sequence is TGTGCCAGCAGCCCCGGACAGGGGGCTAATCCACCCCTCCACTTT.

The chain combines TRBV2 with TRBJ2-7; D unresolved. Germline assignment: CDR1 SNHLY and CDR2 FYNNEI. There are 14 residues in the CDR3. Deletions cut 4 bases from V and 4 bases from J, with 14 bases between. For the CDR3, the DNA is TGTGCCAGCAGTGCCCTTCTAGGGCCGTACGAGCAGTACTTC. This gives the protein CASSALLGPYEQYF.

The genes are TRBV6-5 and TRBJ1-1; D not certain. The V and J ends lost 6 bases and 0 bases respectively, with 11 bases between them. The CDR3 length is 14 residues. Looked up from germline, CDR1 is MNHEY and CDR2 is SVGAGI. CDR3 amino acids: CASRDINLNTEAFF. The DNA for the CDR3 is TGTGCCAGCAGAGATATAAACTTGAACACTGAAGCTTTCTTT.

The chain employs TRBV27 and TRBJ1-1; 8 bases align to TRBD1. Germline lookup yields CDR1 MNHEY and CDR2 SMNVEV (reference sequence). The CDR3 covers 16 residues. V lost 4 bases and J lost 6; bases outside the gene matches: 13. The chain's CDR3 is CASSSRTGRLRAEAFF. The CDR3 DNA reads TGTGCCAGCAGTTCCCGGACAGGGAGATTGAGGGCTGAAGCTTTCTTT.

In nucleotides, the CDR3 is TGTGCCAGCAGTTATACAGGGACCGGGGAGCTGTTTTTT. Protein: CASSYTGTGELFF. The J gene is TRBJ2-2, the V gene TRBV6-5, with a possible D match to TRBD1 (6 bases). CDR3 size: 13 residues. CDR1 is MNHEY, CDR2 SVGAGI, per germline. V was trimmed by 3 bases and J by 5 bases, leaving 7 bases between them.

The CDR3 DNA is TGTGCCAGCTCACCAGAAGAGGGACACCGCCTAGGGGGCTACACCTTC. This encodes CASSPEEGHRLGGYTF. The V and J genes are TRBV18 and TRBJ1-2, with D possibly being TRBD1 (6 bases). Deletions cut 2 bases from V and 8 bases from J, with 21 bases between. Germline CDR1 KGHSH, CDR2 LQKENI. The CDR3 totals 16 residues.

The chain has TRBV7-3 and TRBJ2-1, with 13 bases aligning to TRBD2. In germline, CDR1 is SGHTA, CDR2 FQGTGA. The CDR3 has 18 amino acids. Trimming removed 2 bases from V and 6 bases from J; junction bases left unmatched: 10. The CDR3 DNA reads TGTGCCAGCAGCTTAGACACCCTCGGGACTAGCGGGGCCAATGAGCAGTTCTTC. This sequence encodes CASSLDTLGTSGANEQFF.

CDR3 in DNA: TGTGCCAGCAGTTACGAGAGGGACACTGAAGCTTTCTTT. It codes for CASSYERDTEAFF. This chain connects TRBV6-5 to TRBJ1-1; D not certain. Germline V gene sequence: CDR1 MNHEY, CDR2 SVGAGI. Trimming took off 2 bases at V and 3 bases at J, with 7 bases between the two ends. This CDR3 contains 13 residues.

This sequence joins TRBV11-2 and TRBJ1-3; no reliable D call. Germline lookup yields CDR1 SGHAT and CDR2 FQNNGV. This CDR3 has 16 amino acids. The V end lost 0 bases, the J end lost 3 bases, and 12 bases lay between the germline ends. CDR3 DNA: TGTGCCAGCAGCTTAGAAGCCCCGCGGAGTGGAAACACCATATATTTT. The encoded protein is CASSLEAPRSGNTIYF.

The J gene is TRBJ2-1, the V gene TRBV7-9; 8 bases fit TRBD1. The CDR3 contains 15 residues. CDR1 and CDR2 (germline): SEHNR, FQNEAQ (reference sequence). The ends lost 2 bases at V and 7 bases at J; junction bases unmatched: 7. CDR3 loop: CASSLIGQGKNEQFF. The CDR3 region has the DNA TGTGCCAGCAGCTTAATCGGACAGGGCAAAAATGAGCAGTTCTTC. Variable domain in full (rest from reference TRBV7-9 and TRBJ2-1): DTGVSQNPRHKITKRGQNVTFRCDPISEHNRLYWYRQTLGQGPEFLTYFQNEAQLEKSRLLSDRFSAERPKGSFSTLEIQRTEQGDSAMYLCASSLIGQGKNEQFFGPGTRLTVL.

On this clone itself: This sample includes further DNA sequences coding for the same CDR3. J is TRBJ2-5 and V is TRBV5-1; D is uncertain. Per germline, CDR1 SGHRS and CDR2 YFSETQ. The CDR3 spans 14 residues. Trimming left V 0 bases short and J 1 base short, with 7 bases between. The CDR3 sequence is CASSLGTVQETQYF. CDR3 nucleotides: TGCGCCAGCAGCTTGGGCACAGTCCAAGAGACCCAGTACTTC.

The V gene is TRBV25-1, the J gene TRBJ1-1; the D is unclear. This CDR3 spans 13 amino acids. Germline V gives CDR1 MGHDK, CDR2 SYGVNS. Trimming removed 1 base from V and 2 bases from J, with 5 bases in between. CDR3 sequence reads: CASSELYNTEAFF. Written as DNA, the CDR3 is TGTGCCAGCAGTGAATTATATAACACTGAAGCTTTCTTT.

The CDR3 nucleotides are TGTGCCAGCAGTTTGATGGGCGGGTATTCAGATACGCAGTATTTT. Translated, it gives CASSLMGGYSDTQYF. The gene calls are TRBV28 and TRBJ2-3, with D possibly matching TRBD2 (5 bases). The germline gives CDR1 MDHEN, CDR2 SYDVKM. This CDR3 is built from 15 residues. With 3 bases removed from V and 4 bases from J, the gap between germline ends came to 14 bases.

This clone came up a few times. The chain carries TRBV5-1 and TRBJ1-2; maybe TRBD1 (5 bases). Trimming took 10 bases from V and 1 from J, leaving 20 bases between them. CDR3 size: 15 residues. Germline V gene lookup returns CDR1 SGHRS and CDR2 YFSETQ. CDR3 amino acids: CASKGRGAYNYGYTF. DNA of the CDR3: TGCGCCTCGAAGGGGAGAGGGGCTTATAACTATGGCTACACCTTC.

This chain connects TRBV9 to TRBJ2-5; D might be TRBD2 (6 bases). Trimming cost V 1 base and J 5 bases, with 15 bases left between them. The CDR3 has 15 amino acids. The V gene's germline CDR1 is SGDLS and CDR2 YYNGEE. The CDR3 protein is CASSVRNGRAETQYF. DNA of the CDR3: TGTGCCAGCAGCGTACGAAACGGGAGAGCGGAGACCCAGTACTTC. Full variable domain (remainder filled in from reference TRBV9 and TRBJ2-5): DSGVTQTPKHLITATGQRVTLRCSPRSGDLSVYWYQQSLDQGLQFLIQYYNGEERAKGNILERFSAQQFPDLHSELNLSSLELGDSALYFCASSVRNGRAETQYFGPGTRLLVL.

The chain employs TRBV4-2 and TRBJ1-1; 7 positions agree with TRBD1. Losses at the gene ends were 4 bases for V and 2 bases for J; bases not matched to a gene: 4. Per germline, CDR1 LGHNA and CDR2 YNFKEQ. This CDR3 region has 14 residues. CDR3: CASSLDRENTEAFF. DNA for the CDR3: TGTGCCAGCAGCCTAGACAGGGAAAACACTGAAGCTTTCTTT.

The V and J genes are TRBV6-5 and TRBJ1-6; tentative D call: TRBD1 (6 bases). V gave up 6 bases and J gave up 6 bases, with 9 bases separating them. The CDR3 is 13 amino acids. Germline V gene lookup returns CDR1 MNHEY and CDR2 SVGAGI. The CDR3: CASRSQGNSPLHF. CDR3 DNA sequence: TGTGCCAGCAGGTCACAGGGTAATTCACCCCTCCACTTT.

The chain uses TRBV7-2 and TRBJ2-5; TRBD1 aligns across 8 bases. V shed 4 bases and J 4 bases; nucleotides not matched to a gene: 8. Germline CDR1 SGHTA, CDR2 FQGNSA. This CDR3 contains 15 residues. The CDR3: CASSSRTGRGETQYF. The CDR3 DNA follows: TGTGCCAGCAGCTCGCGGACAGGGCGAGGAGAGACCCAGTACTTC.

V usage is TRBV29-1 and J usage is TRBJ2-1; D gene unclear. V lost 2 bases and J 1 base, leaving 18 bases between the germline ends. This CDR3 is 17 amino acids long. The germline V gene encodes CDR1 SQVTM and CDR2 ANQGSEA. CDR3: CSVESSTGPTSYNEQFF. The DNA of the CDR3 is TGCAGCGTTGAATCCTCCACTGGGCCGACATCCTACAATGAGCAGTTCTTC.